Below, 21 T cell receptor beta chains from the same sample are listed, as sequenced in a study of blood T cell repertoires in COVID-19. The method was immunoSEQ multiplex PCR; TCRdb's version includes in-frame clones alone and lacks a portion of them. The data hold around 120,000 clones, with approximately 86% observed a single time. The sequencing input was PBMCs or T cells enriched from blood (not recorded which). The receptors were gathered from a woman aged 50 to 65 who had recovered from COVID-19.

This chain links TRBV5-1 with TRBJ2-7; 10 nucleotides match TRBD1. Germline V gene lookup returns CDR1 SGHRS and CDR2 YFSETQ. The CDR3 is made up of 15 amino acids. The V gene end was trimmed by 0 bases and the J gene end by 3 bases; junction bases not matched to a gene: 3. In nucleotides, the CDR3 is TGCGCCAGCAGCTTGGCCGGGACAGGGGTCTACGAGCAGTACTTC. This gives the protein CASSLAGTGVYEQYF.

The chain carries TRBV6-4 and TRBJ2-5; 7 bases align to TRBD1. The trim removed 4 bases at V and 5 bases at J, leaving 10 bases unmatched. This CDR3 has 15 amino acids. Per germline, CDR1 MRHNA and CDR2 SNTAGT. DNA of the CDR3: TGTGCCAGCAGTGTATGCAGGGGGATTGTCGAGACCCAGTACTTC. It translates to CASSVCRGIVETQYF.

The CDR3 coding sequence is TGCGCCAGCAGCCAAGGGCCGGCAGGAAACCCCTACGAGCAGTACTTC. The encoded protein is CASSQGPAGNPYEQYF. This rearrangement joins TRBV4-1 to TRBJ2-7, with D unresolved. Germline V gene lookup returns CDR1 MGHRA and CDR2 YSYEKL. Trimming stripped 1 base from V and 2 bases from J, with 15 bases between. The CDR3 totals 16 residues.

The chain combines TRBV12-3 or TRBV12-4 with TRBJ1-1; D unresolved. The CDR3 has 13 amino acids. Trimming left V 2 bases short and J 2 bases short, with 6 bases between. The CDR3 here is CASSLIINTEAFF. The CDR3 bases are TGTGCCAGCAGTTTAATTATTAACACTGAAGCTTTCTTT.

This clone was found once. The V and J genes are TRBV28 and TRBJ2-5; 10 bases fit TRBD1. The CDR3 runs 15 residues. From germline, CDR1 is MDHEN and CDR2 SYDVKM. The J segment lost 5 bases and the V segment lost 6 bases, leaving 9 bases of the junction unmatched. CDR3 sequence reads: CASRPRQGAFETQYF. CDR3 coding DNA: TGTGCCAGCAGACCCCGACAGGGGGCTTTTGAGACCCAGTACTTC.

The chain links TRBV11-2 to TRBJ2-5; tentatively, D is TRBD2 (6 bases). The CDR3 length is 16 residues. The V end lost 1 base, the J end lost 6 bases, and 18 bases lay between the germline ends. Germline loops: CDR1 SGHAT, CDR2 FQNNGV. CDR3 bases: TGTGCCAGCAGCTTAGTGGTCAGCCCGGAGGGAAAGACCCAGTACTTC. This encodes CASSLVVSPEGKTQYF. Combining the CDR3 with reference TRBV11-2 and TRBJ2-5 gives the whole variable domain EAGVAQSPRYKIIEKRQSVAFWCNPISGHATLYWYQQILGQGPKLLIQFQNNGVVDDSQLPKDRFSAERLKGVDSTLKIQPAKLEDSAVYLCASSLVVSPEGKTQYFGPGTRLLVL.

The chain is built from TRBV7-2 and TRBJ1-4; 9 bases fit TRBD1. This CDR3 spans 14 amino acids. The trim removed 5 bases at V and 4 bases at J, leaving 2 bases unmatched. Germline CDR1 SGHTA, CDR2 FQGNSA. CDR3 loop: CASSPDRGNEKLFF. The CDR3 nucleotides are TGTGCCAGCAGCCCGGACAGGGGTAATGAAAAACTGTTTTTT.

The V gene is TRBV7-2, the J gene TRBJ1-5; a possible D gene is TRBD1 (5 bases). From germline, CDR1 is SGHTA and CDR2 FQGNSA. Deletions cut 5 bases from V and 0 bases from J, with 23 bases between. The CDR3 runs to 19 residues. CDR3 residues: CASSPRAGLYSNSNQPQHF. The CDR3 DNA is TGTGCCAGCAGCCCCCGTGCAGGGCTATATTCTAATAGCAATCAGCCCCAGCATTTT.

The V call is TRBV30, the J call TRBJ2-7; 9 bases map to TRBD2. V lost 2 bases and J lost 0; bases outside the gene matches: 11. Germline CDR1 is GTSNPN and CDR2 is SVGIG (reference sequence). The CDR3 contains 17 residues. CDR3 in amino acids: CAWSPPFGSGGSYEQYF. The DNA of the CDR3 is TGTGCCTGGAGTCCACCCTTTGGTAGCGGGGGCTCCTACGAGCAGTACTTC. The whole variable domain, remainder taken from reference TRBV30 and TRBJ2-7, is SQTIHQWPATLVQPVGSPLSLECTVEGTSNPNLYWYRQAAGRGLQLLFYSVGIGQISSEVPQNLSASRPQDRQFILSSKKLLLSDSGFYLCAWSPPFGSGGSYEQYFGPGTRLTVT.

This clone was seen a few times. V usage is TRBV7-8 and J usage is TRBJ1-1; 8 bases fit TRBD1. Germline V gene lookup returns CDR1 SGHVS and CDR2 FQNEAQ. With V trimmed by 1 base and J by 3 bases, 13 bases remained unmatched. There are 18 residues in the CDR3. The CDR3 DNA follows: TGTGCCAGCAGCTTAGTCCTCCTTGGGCAGGACAGGGACACTGAAGCTTTCTTT. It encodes CASSLVLLGQDRDTEAFF.

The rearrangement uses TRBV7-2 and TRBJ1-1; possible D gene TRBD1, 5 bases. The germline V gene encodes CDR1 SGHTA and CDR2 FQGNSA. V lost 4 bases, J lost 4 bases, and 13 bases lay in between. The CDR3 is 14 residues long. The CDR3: CASSYSQGSTEAFF. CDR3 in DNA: TGTGCCAGCAGCTACTCCCAGGGATCCACTGAAGCTTTCTTT.

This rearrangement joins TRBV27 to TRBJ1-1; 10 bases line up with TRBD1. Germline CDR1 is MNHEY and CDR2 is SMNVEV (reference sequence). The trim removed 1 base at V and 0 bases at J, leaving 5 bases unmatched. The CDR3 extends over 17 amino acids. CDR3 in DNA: TGTGCCAGCAGTTTATGGTGGGACAGGGGATTGAACACTGAAGCTTTCTTT. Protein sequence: CASSLWWDRGLNTEAFF.

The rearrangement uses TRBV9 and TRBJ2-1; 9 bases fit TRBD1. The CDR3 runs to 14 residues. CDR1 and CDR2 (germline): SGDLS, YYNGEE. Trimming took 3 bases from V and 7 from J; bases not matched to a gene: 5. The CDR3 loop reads CASSAGQGRNEQFF. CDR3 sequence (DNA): TGTGCCAGCAGCGCCGGACAGGGGAGGAATGAGCAGTTCTTC. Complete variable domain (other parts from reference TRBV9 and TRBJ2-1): DSGVTQTPKHLITATGQRVTLRCSPRSGDLSVYWYQQSLDQGLQFLIQYYNGEERAKGNILERFSAQQFPDLHSELNLSSLELGDSALYFCASSAGQGRNEQFFGPGTRLTVL.

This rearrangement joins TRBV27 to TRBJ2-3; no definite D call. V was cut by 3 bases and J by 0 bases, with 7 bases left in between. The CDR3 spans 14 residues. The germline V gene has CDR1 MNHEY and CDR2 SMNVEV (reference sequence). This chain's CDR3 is CASSFGGSTDTQYF. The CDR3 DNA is TGTGCCAGCAGTTTTGGCGGCAGCACAGATACGCAGTATTTT.

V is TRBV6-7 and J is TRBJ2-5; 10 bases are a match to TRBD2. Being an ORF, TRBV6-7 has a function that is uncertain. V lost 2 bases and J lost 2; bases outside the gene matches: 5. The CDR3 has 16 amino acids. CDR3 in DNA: TGTGCCAGCAGTTACGCGCGACTAGCGGGTCAAGAGACCCAGTACTTC. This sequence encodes CASSYARLAGQETQYF.

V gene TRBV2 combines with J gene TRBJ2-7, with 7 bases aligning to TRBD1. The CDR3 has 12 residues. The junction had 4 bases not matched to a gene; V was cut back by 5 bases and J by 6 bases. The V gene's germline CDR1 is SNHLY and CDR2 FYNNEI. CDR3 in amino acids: CASSPRGTEQYF. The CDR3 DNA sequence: TGTGCCAGCAGTCCCAGGGGGACCGAGCAGTACTTC.

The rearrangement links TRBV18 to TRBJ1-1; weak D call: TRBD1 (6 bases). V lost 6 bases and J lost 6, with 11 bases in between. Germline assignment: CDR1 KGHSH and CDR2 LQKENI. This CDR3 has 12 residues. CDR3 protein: CASSLTGPEAFF. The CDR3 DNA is TGTGCCAGCTCCCTCACAGGGCCTGAAGCTTTCTTT. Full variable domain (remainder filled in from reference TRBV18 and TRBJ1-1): NAGVMQNPRHLVRRRGQEARLRCSPMKGHSHVYWYRQLPEEGLKFMVYLQKENIIDESGMPKERFSAEFPKEGPSILRIQQVVRGDSAAYFCASSLTGPEAFFGQGTRLTVV.

The chain's CDR3 is CASSVLGLAGGRTDTQYF. CDR3 coding DNA: TGTGCCAGCAGCGTATTAGGACTAGCGGGGGGGCGCACAGATACGCAGTATTTT. The J gene is TRBJ2-3, the V gene TRBV9, with TRBD2 matching over 15 bases. CDR3 length equals 18 residues. Germline lookup yields CDR1 SGDLS and CDR2 YYNGEE. Losses at the gene ends were 1 base for V and 1 base for J; bases not matched to a gene: 4.

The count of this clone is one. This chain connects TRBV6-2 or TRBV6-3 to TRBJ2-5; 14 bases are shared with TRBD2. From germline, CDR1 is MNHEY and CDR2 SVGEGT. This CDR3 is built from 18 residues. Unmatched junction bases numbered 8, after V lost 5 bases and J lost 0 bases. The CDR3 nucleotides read TGTGCCAGCAGTGGACTAGCGGGGGGCTCAAAGTACCAAGAGACCCAGTACTTC. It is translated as CASSGLAGGSKYQETQYF.

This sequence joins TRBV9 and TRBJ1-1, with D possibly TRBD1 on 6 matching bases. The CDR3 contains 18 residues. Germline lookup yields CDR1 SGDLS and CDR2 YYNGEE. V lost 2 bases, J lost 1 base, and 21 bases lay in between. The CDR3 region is CASSVSSGTRGTNTEAFF. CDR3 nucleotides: TGTGCCAGCAGCGTGAGCTCCGGGACACGAGGGACGAACACTGAAGCTTTCTTT. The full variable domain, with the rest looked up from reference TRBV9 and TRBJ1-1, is DSGVTQTPKHLITATGQRVTLRCSPRSGDLSVYWYQQSLDQGLQFLIQYYNGEERAKGNILERFSAQQFPDLHSELNLSSLELGDSALYFCASSVSSGTRGTNTEAFFGQGTRLTVV.

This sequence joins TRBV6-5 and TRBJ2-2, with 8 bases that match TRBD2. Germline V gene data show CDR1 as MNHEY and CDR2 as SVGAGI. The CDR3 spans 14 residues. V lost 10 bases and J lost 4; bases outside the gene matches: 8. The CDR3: CATRGGPSTGELFF. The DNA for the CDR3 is TGTGCCACTCGCGGGGGGCCTAGCACCGGGGAGCTGTTTTTT.